Below, 4 T cell receptor beta chains from the same sample are listed, as sequenced in a study of T cells after posttransplantation cyclophosphamide. Busulfan-fludarabine conditioning, marrow transplant, and cyclophosphamide on days +3 and +4 were administered. Profiling relied on immunoSEQ multiplex PCR, and the TCRdb table lists in-frame clones only, not all of them. The repertoire consists of more than 10,000 clones, none detected only once. Here the sequenced sample was PBMCs, taken after allogeneic stem cell transplant with posttransplant cyclophosphamide. These receptors were obtained from a female patient aged 40 to 50 who received an allogeneic stem cell transplant from an unrelated donor, was CMV-positive, and had acute GVHD only. The graft donor may have given rise to some T cells.

This clone was counted ten times or more. The rearrangement links TRBV10-3 to TRBJ2-2, with D possibly TRBD2 on 5 matching bases. The CDR3 spans 18 residues. From germline, CDR1 is ENHRY and CDR2 SYGVKD. Trimming shortened V by 3 bases and J by 2 bases, and 19 bases separated the two germline ends. CDR3 protein: CAISDPGRFPTNTGELFF. The CDR3 bases are TGTGCCATCAGTGACCCGGGGAGATTTCCCACTAACACCGGGGAGCTGTTTTTT.

This clone has a count of ten or more. V usage is TRBV11-2 and J usage is TRBJ2-7; D not resolved. This CDR3 spans 13 amino acids. Germline values: CDR1 SGHAT, CDR2 FQNNGV. V was cut by 1 base and J by 3 bases, with 7 bases left in between. The CDR3 sequence is CASSLVYNYEQYV. The CDR3 DNA follows: TGTGCCAGCAGCTTAGTCTATAACTACGAGCAGTACGTC.

This clone was observed at least ten times. CDR3 region: CASSPYSTDTQYF. The CDR3 nucleotides are TGTGCCAGCAGCCCCTATAGCACAGATACGCAGTATTTT. This sequence joins TRBV11-3 and TRBJ2-3, with D hard to call. The CDR3 loop spans 13 amino acids. The germline CDR1 and CDR2 sequences are SGHNT and YENEEA. Deletions cut 5 bases from V and 0 bases from J, with 6 bases between. The complete variable domain, with remaining parts taken from reference TRBV11-3 and TRBJ2-3, reads EAGVVQSPRYKIIEKKQPVAFWCNPISGHNTLYWYLQNLGQGPELLIRYENEEAVDDSQLPKDRFSAERLKGVDSTLKIQPAELGDSAVYLCASSPYSTDTQYFGPGTRLTVL.

There are many counts of this clone. CDR3 sequence (DNA): TGCGCCAGCAGCTCCCGGGACTCCAGTGAGCAGTTCTTC. Amino acid sequence: CASSSRDSSEQFF. J is TRBJ2-1 and V is TRBV5-1; weak D call: TRBD2 (6 bases). CDR3 length equals 13 residues. V was trimmed by 3 bases and J by 9 bases, leaving 13 bases between them. CDR1 SGHRS and CDR2 YFSETQ come from the germline V gene. The complete variable domain, with remaining parts taken from reference TRBV5-1 and TRBJ2-1, reads KAGVTQTPRYLIKTRGQQVTLSCSPISGHRSVSWYQQTPGQGLQFLFEYFSETQRNKGNFPGRFSGRQFSNSRSEMNVSTLELGDSALYLCASSSRDSSEQFFGPGTRLTVL.